These 16 T cell receptor beta chains originate from one sample sequenced in a study of blood T cells in healthy people across ages. Sample-barcoded 5' priming and a J-beta primer mix drove a second PCR of roughly 6 to 12 cycles. TCRdb re-called the 5' RACE reads with MiXCR, one entry per CDR3 protein. The table includes around 2 million distinct CDR3 sequences, roughly 43% detected once. The sequenced sample consisted of blood. Every receptor here comes from a human donor in good health.

This clonotype was recorded a few times. This chain uses TRBV15 with TRBJ2-1; D might be TRBD1 (5 bases). This CDR3 spans 15 amino acids. The germline V gene encodes CDR1 LNHNV and CDR2 YYDKDF (reference sequence). Trimming removed 0 bases from V and 15 bases from J, with 21 bases in between. CDR3: CATSRDLQGRGLRFF. As DNA, the CDR3 is TGTGCCACCAGCAGAGATCTGCAGGGAAGAGGCTTAAGGTTCTTC.

The rearrangement joins TRBV5-1 to TRBJ2-6, with D tentatively TRBD1 or TRBD2 (5 bases each). Between the trimmed V and J ends, which lost 0 bases and 0 bases, there was a span of 7 bases. The CDR3 is 16 amino acids. Germline V gene data show CDR1 as SGHRS and CDR2 as YFSETQ. CDR3 amino acids: CASSLAGASGANVLTF. For the CDR3, the DNA is TGCGCCAGCAGCTTGGCCGGGGCCTCTGGGGCCAACGTCCTGACTTTC.

This clonotype was found many times. The gene calls are TRBV4-1 and TRBJ2-7, with 11 bases matching TRBD1. There are 15 residues in the CDR3. V lost 4 bases to trimming and J lost 3 bases; unmatched junction nucleotides: 5. Germline V lookup: CDR1 MGHRA, CDR2 YSYEKL. The CDR3 nucleotides are TGCGCCAGCAGCCCCGGGACAGGGGGTTACTACGAGCAGTACTTC. Encoded protein: CASSPGTGGYYEQYF.

This clonotype showed up just a few times. This chain joins TRBV7-2 and TRBJ2-3; D ambiguous. The CDR3 runs to 12 residues. Germline CDR1 is SGHTA and CDR2 is FQGNSA. Trimming removed 2 bases at V and 5 bases at J, with 5 bases between. The CDR3 region has the DNA TGTGCCAGCAGCTTATCTAAAGATACGCAGTATTTT. It specifies CASSLSKDTQYF.

This clonotype has more than one count but fewer than ten. Compared with germline, one end of the junction differs, possibly owing to a read error. The gene calls are TRBV5-6 and TRBJ2-1, with 8 bases lining up with TRBD2. Germline CDR1 reads SGHDT; CDR2 reads YYEEEE. The CDR3 consists of 15 residues. CDR3 nucleotides: TGTGCCAGCAGCGGAGCGGGGGCCTCCTACAATGGGCAGTTCTTC. Translated: CASSGAGASYNGQFF.

V usage is TRBV12-3 or TRBV12-4 and J usage is TRBJ1-2; perhaps TRBD1 as D (5 bases). Trimming took off 3 bases at V and 8 bases at J, with 13 bases between the two ends. The CDR3 length is 13 residues. CDR3 amino acids: CASSFLLGRGYTF. CDR3 DNA: TGTGCCAGCAGTTTCCTCCTGGGACGGGGCTACACCTTC.

This clonotype was seen only a few times. The chain links TRBV7-2 to TRBJ2-3, with 14 bases fitting TRBD2. Germline trimming cut 5 bases from V and 3 bases from J; bases unmatched to any gene: 13. The CDR3 contains 19 residues. From germline, CDR1 is SGHTA and CDR2 FQGNSA. The CDR3 bases are TGTGCCAGCAGCATAGGGACCCGACTAGCGGGGGGGCGAACAGATACGCAGTATTTT. This encodes CASSIGTRLAGGRTDTQYF. Full variable domain (remainder filled in from reference TRBV7-2 and TRBJ2-3): GAGVSQSPSNKVTEKGKDVELRCDPISGHTALYWYRQSLGQGLEFLIYFQGNSAPDKSGLPSDRFSAERTGGSVSTLTIQRTQQEDSAVYLCASSIGTRLAGGRTDTQYFGPGTRLTVL.

This clonotype was observed a handful of times. The chain has TRBV10-3 and TRBJ1-5; D ambiguous. The V end lost 5 bases, the J end lost 4 bases, and 6 bases lay between the germline ends. The CDR3 loop spans 12 amino acids. Germline loops: CDR1 ENHRY, CDR2 SYGVKD. The CDR3 sequence: CAISPDNQPQHF. The CDR3 DNA is TGTGCCATCAGTCCGGATAATCAGCCCCAGCATTTT.

This clonotype was recorded a few times. The CDR3 protein is CASRPQLLAGGPNEQFF. In nucleotides, the CDR3 is TGTGCCAGCAGGCCTCAACTACTAGCGGGGGGGCCCAATGAGCAGTTCTTC. The gene calls are TRBV12-3 or TRBV12-4 and TRBJ2-1, with 13 positions matching TRBD2. The CDR3 runs 17 residues. The trim removed 6 bases at V and 6 bases at J, leaving 11 bases unmatched.

This clonotype was detected only a few times. The chain is built from TRBV29-1 and TRBJ1-2; D not certain. V lost 4 bases, J lost 4 bases, and 16 bases lay in between. This CDR3 is 14 amino acids long. CDR1 SQVTM and CDR2 ANQGSEA come from the germline V gene. This CDR3 is CSVVPLTSGYGYTF. The DNA for the CDR3 is TGCAGCGTTGTACCGTTGACCTCAGGCTATGGCTACACCTTC.

The rearrangement links TRBV9 to TRBJ2-1; the D gene is possibly TRBD1 (6 bases). The CDR3 is 15 residues long. CDR1 and CDR2 from the germline V gene are SGDLS and YYNGEE. Trimming shortened V by 0 bases and J by 9 bases, and 16 bases separated the two germline ends. CDR3: CASSVAWVQGSEQFF. In nucleotides, the CDR3 is TGTGCCAGCAGCGTAGCTTGGGTGCAGGGGAGTGAGCAGTTCTTC.

CDR3 coding DNA: TGTGCCAGCAGTGAAAATAGGGGGCGCGGGGAGCTGTTTTTT. Its translation is CASSENRGRGELFF. The chain carries TRBV6-1 and TRBJ2-2; 7 bases are a match to TRBD1. This CDR3 has 14 residues. With V trimmed by 2 bases and J by 7 bases, 4 bases remained unmatched. CDR1 MNHNS and CDR2 SASEGT come from the germline V gene.

V and J are TRBV6-2 or TRBV6-3 and TRBJ2-7; 10 bases agree with TRBD2. Losses at the gene ends were 6 bases for V and 0 bases for J; bases not matched to a gene: 8. Germline V lookup: CDR1 MNHEY, CDR2 SVGEGT. This CDR3 has 16 residues. The CDR3 nucleotides are TGTGCCAGCAGGGATCCGGGACTAGCGACCTCCTACGAGCAGTACTTC. Protein sequence: CASRDPGLATSYEQYF.

The J gene is TRBJ1-2, the V gene TRBV3-1, with D hard to call. Germline V gives CDR1 LGHDT, CDR2 YNNKEL (reference sequence). The CDR3 loop spans 14 amino acids. V lost 4 bases to trimming and J lost 0 bases, with 9 bases between them. The CDR3 nucleotides read TGTGCCAGCAGCCGAGAGGGAACTAACTATGGCTACACCTTC. This codes for CASSREGTNYGYTF.

V gene TRBV12-5 combines with J gene TRBJ1-2; unclear D gene. The germline gives CDR1 LGHNT, CDR2 FRNRAP. V lost 0 bases to trimming and J lost 1 base, with 9 bases between them. This CDR3 has 15 amino acids. The CDR3 protein is CASGLVREINYGYTF. CDR3 sequence (DNA): TGTGCTAGTGGTTTGGTTAGGGAGATTAACTATGGCTACACCTTC.

The rearrangement joins TRBV6-5 to TRBJ2-5; the match to TRBD2 covers 8 bases. The J call is uncertain, as TRBJ2-7 better fits the DNA end. Germline assignment: CDR1 MNHEY and CDR2 SVGAGI. The CDR3 spans 16 residues. As DNA, the CDR3 is TGTGCCAGCAGTTACTCGAGGGGAGCGGGGGCCTACGAGCAGTACTTC. This sequence encodes CASSYSRGAGAYEQYF.